This T cell receptor (beta chain) stems from a study of PD-1 blockade in classical Hodgkin lymphoma. Per the germline V gene, CDR1 is SGHNT and CDR2 is YYREEE (reference sequence). This CDR3 comprises 15 residues. The V gene lost 0 bases and the J gene lost 3 bases, with 12 bases spanning the gap. This clone was counted between two and nine times. Every patient experienced relapse after autologous stem cell transplantation, and brentuximab vedotin exposure varied. Generated by immunoSEQ multiplex PCR, the TCRdb table keeps only in-frame clones and is missing some. The sample includes about 110,000 clones, roughly nine tenths of them seen just once.

This receptor was obtained from a human donor with classical Hodgkin lymphoma. The rearrangement uses TRBV5-4 and TRBJ2-5, with D possibly TRBD1 on 6 matching bases. This specimen was peripheral blood mononuclear cells (PBMCs), taken before the second cycle of nivolumab. The CDR3 is CASSLVGTLEETQYF. DNA of the CDR3: TGTGCCAGCAGCTTGGTTGGGACACTGGAAGAGACCCAGTACTTC.